This is a list of T cell receptor beta chains from one sample in a study of T cells in Graves' hyperthyroidism and ophthalmopathy. TCRdb reprocessed the multiplex PCR reads with MiXCR, giving one entry per CDR3 protein. Of fewer than 500,000 distinct CDR3 sequences listed, about 15% are singletons. Sequenced input: blood. The receptor set was obtained from a man between 18 and 35 years old with Graves' ophthalmopathy. Each CDR3 is given with its conserved first and last residue. The order of the fields is CDR3 protein, CDR3 DNA, clone size, V gene, D gene, J gene. D genes are given only for firm matches. Part of the rows lack a size; the others show once, few, many or a class for expanded clones.

CAGSQIINSPLHF,TGTGCCGGCAGCCAGATCATCAATTCACCCCTCCACTTT,-,TRBV3-1,-,TRBJ1-6
CSARDPGSNQPQHF,TGCAGTGCTAGAGATCCAGGTAGCAATCAGCCCCAGCATTTT,many,TRBV20-1,-,TRBJ1-5
CASSLRTGARYSEQFF,TGTGCCAGCAGCTTACGGACGGGGGCGAGGTACAGTGAGCAGTTCTTC,many,TRBV11-3,-,TRBJ2-1
CASSLALPRDSSYEQYF,TGCGCCAGCAGCTTGGCACTGCCCCGGGACAGTAGCTACGAGCAGTACTTC,few,TRBV5-1,TRBD1,TRBJ2-7
CSVWAPRYGYTF,TGCAGCGTTTGGGCACCGAGGTATGGCTACACCTTC,-,TRBV29-1,-,TRBJ1-2
CASSLRDSLNYEQYF,TGTGCCAGCAGCCTCCGGGACTCTCTTAATTACGAGCAGTACTTC,many,TRBV4-2,-,TRBJ2-7
CAGMGFGTNNEQFF,TGTGCCGGCATGGGGTTTGGCACCAACAATGAGCAGTTCTTC,many,TRBV7-8,-,TRBJ2-1
CASSLEAGADEQYF,TGTGCCAGCAGCTTAGAAGCGGGAGCGGACGAGCAGTACTTC,many,TRBV7-9,TRBD2,TRBJ2-7
CATRDRADEQYF,TGTGCCACCCGGGACAGGGCGGACGAGCAGTACTTC,-,TRBV24-1,TRBD1,TRBJ2-7
CASSLGGDNEQFF,TGTGCCAGCAGCTTAGGGGGAGATAATGAGCAGTTCTTC,many,TRBV11-2,-,TRBJ2-1
CSASPYPTGELFF,TGCAGTGCTAGTCCCTACCCCACCGGGGAGCTGTTTTTT,many,TRBV20-1,-,TRBJ2-2
CATTDWGGGSYEQYF,TGTGCCACCACCGATTGGGGGGGTGGATCCTACGAGCAGTACTTC,many,TRBV2,TRBD2,TRBJ2-7
CASRKTDTQYF,TGTGCCAGCAGGAAAACAGATACGCAGTATTTT,many,TRBV11-2,-,TRBJ2-3
CASSLGSTTGGLTDTQYF,TGCGCCAGCAGCTTGGGGTCTACGACAGGGGGCCTCACAGATACGCAGTATTTT,-,TRBV5-1,TRBD1,TRBJ2-3
CSVEDTAVMNTEAFF,TGCAGCGTTGAAGATACGGCGGTGATGAACACTGAAGCTTTCTTT,few,TRBV29-1,-,TRBJ1-1
CSAQGLGYEQYF,TGCAGCGCACAGGGACTCGGGTACGAGCAGTACTTC,many,TRBV29-1,-,TRBJ2-7
CSALGEKLFF,TGCAGTGCTCTTGGTGAAAAACTGTTTTTT,many,TRBV20-1,-,TRBJ1-4
CASSQVSPLAGKETQYF,TGCGCCAGCAGCCAAGTGTCCCCACTAGCGGGTAAAGAGACCCAGTACTTC,-,TRBV4-1,TRBD2,TRBJ2-5
CASSPSLAPWDTQYF,TGTGCCAGCAGCCCGTCGTTGGCTCCTTGGGATACGCAGTATTTT,many,TRBV5-8,-,TRBJ2-3
CASSLVQGPSTDTQYF,TGCGCCAGCAGCTTGGTCCAGGGGCCTAGCACAGATACGCAGTATTTT,many,TRBV5-1,-,TRBJ2-3
CASRQDRGRYEQYF,TGTGCCAGCAGGCAGGATAGGGGGCGCTACGAGCAGTACTTC,-,TRBV5-4,TRBD1,TRBJ2-7
CAARDPWKTGNEQYF,TGTGCCGCCAGGGATCCATGGAAAACAGGGAACGAGCAGTACTTC,few,TRBV6-1,-,TRBJ2-7
CSARDRVLETQYF,TGCAGTGCTAGAGACAGGGTTCTGGAGACCCAGTACTTC,many,TRBV20-1,-,TRBJ2-5
CASSMGLLTSGELFF,TGTGCCAGTAGTATGGGACTCCTAACATCCGGGGAGCTGTTTTTT,-,TRBV19,-,TRBJ2-2
CASSTRLAVEQYF,TGTGCCAGCAGCACCCGACTAGCAGTCGAGCAGTACTTC,-,TRBV13,TRBD2,TRBJ2-7
CASSLGWTSASYEQYF,TGTGCCAGCAGCTTAGGTTGGACTAGCGCCTCCTACGAGCAGTACTTC,few,TRBV11-3,TRBD2,TRBJ2-7
CASSLGLAVNEQFF,TGCGCCAGCAGCTTGGGACTAGCGGTAAATGAGCAGTTCTTC,many,TRBV5-1,TRBD2,TRBJ2-1
CASSYLGVGDSPLHF,TGTGCCAGCAGTTACCTCGGGGTCGGGGATTCACCCCTCCACTTT,once,TRBV6-5,-,TRBJ1-6
CASSAGSINTGAFF,TGTGCCAGCAGTGCTGGTAGTATTAACACTGGAGCTTTCTTT,-,TRBV2,-,TRBJ1-1
CASSLTGPLYNEQFF,TGTGCCAGCAGCTTGACAGGGCCCCTCTACAATGAGCAGTTCTTC,many,TRBV5-8,-,TRBJ2-1
CASSNRGNSYNEQFF,TGTGCCAGCAGTAACCGCGGGAATTCCTACAATGAGCAGTTCTTC,many,TRBV2,-,TRBJ2-1
CATSDGGQEELFF,TGTGCCACCAGTGATGGAGGGCAGGAAGAACTGTTTTTT,many,TRBV24-1,-,TRBJ1-4
CASSPIPGTENEKLFF,TGTGCCAGCAGCCCAATTCCCGGGACAGAAAATGAAAAACTGTTTTTT,-,TRBV12-3/TRBV12-4,TRBD1,TRBJ1-4
CATSDPVRGNTEAFF,TGTGCCACCAGTGACCCAGTCAGGGGTAACACTGAAGCTTTCTTT,-,TRBV24-1,-,TRBJ1-1
CASSQDGLGDRTYYGYTF,TGTGCCAGCAGCCAAGATGGTCTTGGGGACAGGACCTACTATGGCTACACCTTC,many,TRBV3-1,TRBD1,TRBJ1-2
CSAYRVSEQETQYF,TGCAGTGCTTACAGGGTATCAGAACAAGAGACCCAGTACTTC,many,TRBV20-1,-,TRBJ2-5
CATSPQREGHNEQFF,TGTGCCACCAGCCCCCAGCGGGAGGGCCACAATGAGCAGTTCTTC,-,TRBV15,TRBD2,TRBJ2-1
CASSLGRLSYMNTEAFF,TGTGCCAGCAGCTTGGGCAGGCTTTCATACATGAACACTGAAGCTTTCTTT,few,TRBV7-9,-,TRBJ1-1
CASSPPEGQFQYF,TGTGCCAGCTCACCACCTGAGGGACAGTTTCAGTACTTC,many,TRBV18,TRBD1,TRBJ2-4
CATSRDGGGVDTQYF,TGTGCCACCAGCAGAGACGGGGGGGGGGTGGATACGCAGTATTTT,few,TRBV15,TRBD2,TRBJ2-3
CASSLEPGADEQFF,TGCGCCAGCAGCTTGGAACCAGGGGCTGATGAGCAGTTCTTC,-,TRBV5-1,-,TRBJ2-1
CSARGTDNSPLHF,TGCAGTGCTAGGGGGACAGACAATTCACCCCTCCACTTT,many,TRBV20-1,TRBD1,TRBJ1-6
CASSVGITPTGELFF,TGTGCCAGCAGCGTAGGAATTACGCCGACCGGGGAGCTGTTTTTT,-,TRBV9,-,TRBJ2-2
CASSFLTGTGLYEQYF,TGTGCCAGCAGTTTCTTAACCGGGACAGGGCTCTACGAGCAGTACTTC,many,TRBV12-3/TRBV12-4,TRBD1,TRBJ2-7
CASSEQGTLNTEAFF,TGTGCCAGCAGTGAGCAGGGAACCCTGAACACTGAAGCTTTCTTT,many,TRBV2,-,TRBJ1-1
CSARTVNTGELFF,TGCAGTGCCCGGACAGTGAACACCGGGGAGCTGTTTTTT,-,TRBV20-1,-,TRBJ2-2
CASSQGPQREAGYNEQFF,TGTGCCAGCAGCCAAGGTCCCCAGCGGGAGGCCGGATACAATGAGCAGTTCTTC,many,TRBV3-1,TRBD2,TRBJ2-1